What follows are 9 T cell receptor beta chains derived from one specimen sequenced in a study of T cells in Graves' hyperthyroidism and ophthalmopathy (dated 2019 in TCRdb). Libraries were made using multiplex PCR. Instrument on record: Illumina HiSeq 2000. Amplification of TCR beta CDR3 regions was carried out from RNA transcripts. A first-round RT-PCR of the TCR CDR3 used the HTBI primer set with the Qiagen OneStep RT-PCR kit. TCRdb reprocessing: public reads trimmed at Q25 with fastp, clones called with MiXCR, in-frame beta chains kept. Rows matching on CDR3 protein sequence are summarized as one entry with the most common DNA and genes. The sample includes hundreds of thousands of distinct CDR3 sequences, with approximately 18% observed a single time. The top ten hold 35% to 40% of the sample. Sequencing was carried out using blood. These receptors all stem from a man between 50 and 59 years old with Graves' ophthalmopathy.

The chain carries TRBV6-1 and TRBJ2-5, with 7 bases aligning to TRBD1. The CDR3 length is 13 residues. CDR1 MNHNS and CDR2 SASEGT come from the germline V gene. The V gene end was trimmed by 6 bases and the J gene end by 1 base; junction bases not matched to a gene: 2. The CDR3 loop is CASRGQLQETQYF. The CDR3 DNA reads TGTGCCAGCAGGGGACAGCTCCAAGAGACCCAGTACTTC.

Concerning this clonotype itself: A much larger clone differs from this one at a single base, so this may be a read error. The V and J genes are TRBV20-1 and TRBJ2-1; TRBD2 agrees at 10 bases. The CDR3 extends over 15 amino acids. Germline CDR1 reads DFQATT; CDR2 reads SNEGSKA (reference sequence). CDR3 DNA: TGCCGTGCTAGTCCAGGACTAGCGGCATACAATGAGCAGTTCTTC. It encodes CRASPGLAAYNEQFF.

This clonotype was counted between two and nine times. The gene calls are TRBV20-1 and TRBJ1-6; 11 positions match TRBD1. Germline V lookup: CDR1 DFQATT, CDR2 SNEGSKA (reference sequence). This CDR3 contains 14 residues. V was pared by 5 bases and J by 13 bases, with 10 bases of the junction left unmatched. CDR3 sequence reads: CSAQRGDRGYPLHF. The CDR3 DNA reads TGCAGTGCTCAGCGAGGGGACAGGGGGTACCCCCTCCACTTT.

This clonotype was detected many times. The gene calls are TRBV3-1 and TRBJ2-5; 7 nucleotides match TRBD2. Germline loops: CDR1 LGHDT, CDR2 YNNKEL (reference sequence). This CDR3 comprises 14 residues. V dropped 4 bases and J dropped 6; count of bases not matched to a gene: 8. CDR3 sequence reads: CASSPKGGRKTQYF. CDR3 coding DNA: TGTGCCAGCAGCCCCAAGGGCGGGAGAAAGACCCAGTACTTC.

This clonotype was found a few times. V is TRBV10-3 and J is TRBJ1-1; 10 nucleotides align to TRBD1. Per germline, CDR1 ENHRY and CDR2 SYGVKD. This CDR3 is 13 amino acids long. V trimming: 6 bases; J trimming: 8 bases; junction bases outside the gene matches: 6. CDR3 residues: CAISGRDRGEAFF. The CDR3 region has the DNA TGTGCCATCAGCGGCAGGGACAGGGGAGAAGCTTTCTTT.

The chain is built from TRBV20-1 and TRBJ1-5, with D possibly TRBD1 on 6 matching bases. V was trimmed by 0 bases and J by 2 bases, leaving 17 bases between them. There are 17 residues in the CDR3. Germline-derived CDR1 and CDR2 are DFQATT and SNEGSKA (reference sequence). CDR3 sequence: CSARDGGLVVGNQPQHF. For the CDR3, the DNA is TGCAGTGCTAGAGATGGGGGGCTAGTTGTTGGCAATCAGCCCCAGCATTTT.

This clonotype was recorded many times. CDR3 DNA: TGCAGTGCTGGAAGGGGGGGCGACACTGAAGCTTTCTTT. Protein product: CSAGRGGDTEAFF. This rearrangement joins TRBV20-1 to TRBJ1-1; D possibly corresponds to TRBD1 (6 bases). The CDR3 length is 13 residues. The germline gives CDR1 DFQATT, CDR2 SNEGSKA (reference sequence). Trimming removed 5 bases at V and 3 bases at J, with 13 bases between.

The gene calls are TRBV20-1 and TRBJ1-3, with D possibly TRBD1 on 5 matching bases. The V gene's germline CDR1 is DFQATT and CDR2 SNEGSKA (reference sequence). The CDR3 consists of 13 residues. Trimming pared 6 bases from V and 3 bases from J, leaving 12 bases between. In DNA form, the CDR3 reads TGCAGTGCAGCAAGGGGCCGTGGAAACACCATATATTTT. Its translation is CSAARGRGNTIYF.

V usage is TRBV20-1 and J usage is TRBJ2-3, with unresolved D. This CDR3 has 14 amino acids. Between the trimmed V and J ends, which lost 1 base and 5 bases, there was a span of 13 bases. CDR1 is DFQATT, CDR2 SNEGSKA, per germline (reference sequence). In DNA form, the CDR3 reads TGCAGTGCTAGAGGGAAGGGTCCCGGAGATACGCAGTATTTT. Its protein is CSARGKGPGDTQYF.